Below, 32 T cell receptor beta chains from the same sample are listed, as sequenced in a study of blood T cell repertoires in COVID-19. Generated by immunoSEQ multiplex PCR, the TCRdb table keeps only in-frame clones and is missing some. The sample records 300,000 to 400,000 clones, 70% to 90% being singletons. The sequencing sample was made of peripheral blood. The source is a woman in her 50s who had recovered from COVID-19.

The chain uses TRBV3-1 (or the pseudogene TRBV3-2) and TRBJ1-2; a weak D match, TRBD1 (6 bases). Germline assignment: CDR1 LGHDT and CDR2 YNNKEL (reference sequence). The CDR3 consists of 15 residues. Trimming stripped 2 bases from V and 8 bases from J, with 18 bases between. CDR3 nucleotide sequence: TGTGCCAGCAGCCAATTCGGACAGATATTGGGAGGCTACACCTTC. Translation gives CASSQFGQILGGYTF.

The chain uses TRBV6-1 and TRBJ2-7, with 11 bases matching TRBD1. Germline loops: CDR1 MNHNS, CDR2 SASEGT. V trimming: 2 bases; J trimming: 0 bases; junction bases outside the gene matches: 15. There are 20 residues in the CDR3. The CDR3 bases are TGTGCCAGCAGTGAAAGGTACGGGACAGGGGGACGAACGCTCTCCTACGAGCAGTACTTC. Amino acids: CASSERYGTGGRTLSYEQYF.

The chain's CDR3 is CATSRDRAGNTIYF. Here the CDR3 DNA reads TGTGCCACCAGCAGAGATCGGGCTGGAAACACCATATATTTT. This chain joins TRBV15 and TRBJ1-3, with no clear D. The V gene lost 0 bases and the J gene lost 2 bases, with 5 bases spanning the gap. This CDR3 is 14 amino acids long. From germline, CDR1 is LNHNV and CDR2 YYDKDF (reference sequence).

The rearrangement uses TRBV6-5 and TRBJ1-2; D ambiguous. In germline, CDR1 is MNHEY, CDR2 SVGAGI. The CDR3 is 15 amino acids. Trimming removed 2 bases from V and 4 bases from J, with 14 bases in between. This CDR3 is CASSYVSGPAYGYTF. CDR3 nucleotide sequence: TGTGCCAGCAGTTACGTATCAGGTCCTGCCTATGGCTACACCTTC.

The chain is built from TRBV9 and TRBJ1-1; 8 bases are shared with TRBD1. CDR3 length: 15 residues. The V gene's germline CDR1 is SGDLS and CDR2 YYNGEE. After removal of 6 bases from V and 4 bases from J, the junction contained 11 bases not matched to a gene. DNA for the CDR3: TGTGCCAGCACCCCAGGGGGCGAAGGGGTCACTGAAGCTTTCTTT. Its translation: CASTPGGEGVTEAFF. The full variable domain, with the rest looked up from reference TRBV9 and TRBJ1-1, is DSGVTQTPKHLITATGQRVTLRCSPRSGDLSVYWYQQSLDQGLQFLIQYYNGEERAKGNILERFSAQQFPDLHSELNLSSLELGDSALYFCASTPGGEGVTEAFFGQGTRLTVV.

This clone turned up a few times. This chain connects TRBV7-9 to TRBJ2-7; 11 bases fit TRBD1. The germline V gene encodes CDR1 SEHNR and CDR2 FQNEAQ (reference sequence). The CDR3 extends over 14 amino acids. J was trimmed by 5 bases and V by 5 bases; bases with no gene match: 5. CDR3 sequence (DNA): TGTGCCAGCAGCGAAGGACAGGGGGCAAACGAGCAGTACTTC. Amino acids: CASSEGQGANEQYF. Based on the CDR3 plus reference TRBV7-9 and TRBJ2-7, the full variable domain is DTGVSQNPRHKITKRGQNVTFRCDPISEHNRLYWYRQTLGQGPEFLTYFQNEAQLEKSRLLSDRFSAERPKGSFSTLEIQRTEQGDSAMYLCASSEGQGANEQYFGPGTRLTVT.

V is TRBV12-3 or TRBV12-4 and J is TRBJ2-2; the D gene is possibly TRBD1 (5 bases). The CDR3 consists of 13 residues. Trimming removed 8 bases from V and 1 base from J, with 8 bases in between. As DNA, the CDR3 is TGTGCCAGCGTCAGGGTGAACACCGGGGAGCTGTTTTTT. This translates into CASVRVNTGELFF.

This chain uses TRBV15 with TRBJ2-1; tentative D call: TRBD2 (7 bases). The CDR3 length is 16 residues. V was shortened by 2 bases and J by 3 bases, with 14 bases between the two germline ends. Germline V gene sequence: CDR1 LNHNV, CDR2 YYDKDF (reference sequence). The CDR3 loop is CATSRRGGGDYNEQFF. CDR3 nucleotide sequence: TGTGCCACCAGCAGAAGGGGGGGAGGCGACTACAATGAGCAGTTCTTC.

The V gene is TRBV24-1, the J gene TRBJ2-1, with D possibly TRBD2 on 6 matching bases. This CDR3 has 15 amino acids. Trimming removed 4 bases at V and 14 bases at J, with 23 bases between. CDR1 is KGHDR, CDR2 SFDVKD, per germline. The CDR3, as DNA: TGTGCCACCAGTGAGGATCCGGGGGACGACAGTAACAAGTTCTTC. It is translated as CATSEDPGDDSNKFF.

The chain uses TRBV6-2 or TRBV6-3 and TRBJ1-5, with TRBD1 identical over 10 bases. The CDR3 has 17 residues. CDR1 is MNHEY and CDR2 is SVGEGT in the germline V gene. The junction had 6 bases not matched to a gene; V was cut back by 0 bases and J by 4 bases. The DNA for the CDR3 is TGTGCCAGCAGTTACTCGGGACAGGGGAAGTGGAATCAGCCCCAGCATTTT. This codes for CASSYSGQGKWNQPQHF.

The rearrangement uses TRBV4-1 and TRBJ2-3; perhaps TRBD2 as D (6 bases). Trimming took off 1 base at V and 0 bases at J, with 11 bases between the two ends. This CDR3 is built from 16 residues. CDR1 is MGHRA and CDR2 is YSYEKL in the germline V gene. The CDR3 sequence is CASSQVGGSSTDTQYF. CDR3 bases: TGCGCCAGCAGCCAAGTTGGGGGGAGTAGCACAGATACGCAGTATTTT.

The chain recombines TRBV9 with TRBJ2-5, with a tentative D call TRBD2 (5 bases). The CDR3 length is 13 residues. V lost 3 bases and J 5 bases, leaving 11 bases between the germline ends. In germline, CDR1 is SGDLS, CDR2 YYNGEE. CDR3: CASSGHGVETQYF. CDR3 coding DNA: TGTGCCAGCAGCGGACACGGGGTGGAGACCCAGTACTTC.

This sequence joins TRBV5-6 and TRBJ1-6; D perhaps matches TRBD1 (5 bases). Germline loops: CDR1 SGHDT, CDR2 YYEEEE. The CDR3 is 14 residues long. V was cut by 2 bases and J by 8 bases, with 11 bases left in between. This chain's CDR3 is CASSFETEYSPLHF. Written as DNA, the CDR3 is TGTGCCAGCAGCTTCGAGACAGAGTATTCACCCCTCCACTTT.

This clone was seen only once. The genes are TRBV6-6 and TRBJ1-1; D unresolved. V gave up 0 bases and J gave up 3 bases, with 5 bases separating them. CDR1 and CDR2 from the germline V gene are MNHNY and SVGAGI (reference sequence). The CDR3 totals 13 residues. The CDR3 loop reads CASSYSRDTEAFF. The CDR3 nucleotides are TGTGCCAGCAGTTACTCGAGGGACACTGAAGCTTTCTTT.

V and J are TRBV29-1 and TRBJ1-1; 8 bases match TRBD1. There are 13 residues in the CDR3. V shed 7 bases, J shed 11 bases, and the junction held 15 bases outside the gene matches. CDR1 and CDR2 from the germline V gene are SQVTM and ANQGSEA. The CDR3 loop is CSGGQAGMMRAFF. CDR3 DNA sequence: TGCAGCGGGGGACAGGCTGGTATGATGAGGGCTTTCTTT.

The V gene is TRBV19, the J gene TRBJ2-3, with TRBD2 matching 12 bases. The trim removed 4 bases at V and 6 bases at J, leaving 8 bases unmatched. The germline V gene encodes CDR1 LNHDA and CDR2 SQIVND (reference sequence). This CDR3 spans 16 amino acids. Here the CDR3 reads CASSRLAGEVADTQYF. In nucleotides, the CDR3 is TGTGCCAGTAGTAGACTAGCGGGAGAGGTAGCGGATACGCAGTATTTT.

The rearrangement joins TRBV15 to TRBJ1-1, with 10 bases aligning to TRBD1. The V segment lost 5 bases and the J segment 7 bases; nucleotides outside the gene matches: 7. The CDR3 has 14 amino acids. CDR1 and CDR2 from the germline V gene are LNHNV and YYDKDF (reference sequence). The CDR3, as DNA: TGTGCCACCAGCGCAAGACAGGGGGCTGATGAAGCTTTCTTT. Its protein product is CATSARQGADEAFF.

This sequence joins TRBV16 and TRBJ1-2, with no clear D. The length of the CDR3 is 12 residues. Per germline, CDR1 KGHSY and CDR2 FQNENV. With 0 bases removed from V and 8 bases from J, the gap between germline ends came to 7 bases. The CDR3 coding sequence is TGTGCCAGCAGCCAATCCCCCATGGGCTACACCTTC. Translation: CASSQSPMGYTF.

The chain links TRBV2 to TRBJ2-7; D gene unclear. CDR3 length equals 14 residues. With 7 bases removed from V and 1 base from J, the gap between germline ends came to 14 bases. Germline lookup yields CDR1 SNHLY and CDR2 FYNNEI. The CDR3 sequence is CASKTASSSYEQYF. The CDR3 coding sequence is TGTGCCAGCAAGACGGCCTCTAGTTCCTACGAGCAGTACTTC.

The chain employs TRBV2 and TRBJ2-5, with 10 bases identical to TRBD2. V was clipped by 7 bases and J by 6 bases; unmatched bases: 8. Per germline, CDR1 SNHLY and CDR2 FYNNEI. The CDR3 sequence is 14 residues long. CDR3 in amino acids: CASKLLAGDQTQYF. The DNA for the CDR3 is TGTGCCAGCAAGTTGCTAGCGGGAGACCAGACCCAGTACTTC. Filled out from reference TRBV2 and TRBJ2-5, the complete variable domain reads EPEVTQTPSHQVTQMGQEVILRCVPISNHLYFYWYRQILGQKVEFLVSFYNNEISEKSEIFDDQFSVERPDGSNFTLKIRSTKLEDSAMYFCASKLLAGDQTQYFGPGTRLLVL.

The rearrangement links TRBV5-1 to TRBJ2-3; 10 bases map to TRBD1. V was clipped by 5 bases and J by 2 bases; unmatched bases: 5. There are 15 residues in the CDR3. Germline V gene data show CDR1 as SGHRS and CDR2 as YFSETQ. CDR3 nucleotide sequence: TGCGCCAGCAGTAGAGACAGGGGGCTCACAGATACGCAGTATTTT. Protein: CASSRDRGLTDTQYF.

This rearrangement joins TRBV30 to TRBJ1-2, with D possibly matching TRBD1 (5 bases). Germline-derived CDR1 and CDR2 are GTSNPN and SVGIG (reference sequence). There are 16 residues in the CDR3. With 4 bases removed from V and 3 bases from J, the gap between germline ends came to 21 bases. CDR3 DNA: TGTGCCTGGAAAGTGGCAGGGAAAGGGGAATACTATGGCTACACCTTC. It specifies CAWKVAGKGEYYGYTF.

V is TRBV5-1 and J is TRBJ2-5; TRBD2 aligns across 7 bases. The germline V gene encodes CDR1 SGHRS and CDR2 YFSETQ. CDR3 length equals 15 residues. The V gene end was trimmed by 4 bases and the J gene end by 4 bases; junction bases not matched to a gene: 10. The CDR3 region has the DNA TGCGCCAGCAGCCGGGGGGATACTAGGGGAGAGACCCAGTACTTC. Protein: CASSRGDTRGETQYF.

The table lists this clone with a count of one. The CDR3: CASSILPGQGDEAFF. The CDR3 DNA sequence: TGTGCCAGCAGCATACTCCCGGGACAGGGGGATGAGGCTTTCTTT. This chain uses TRBV6-5 with TRBJ1-1; TRBD1 aligns across 11 bases. The V gene end was trimmed by 6 bases and the J gene end by 11 bases; junction bases not matched to a gene: 14. The CDR3 totals 15 residues. Germline V CDR1 and CDR2: MNHEY, SVGAGI.

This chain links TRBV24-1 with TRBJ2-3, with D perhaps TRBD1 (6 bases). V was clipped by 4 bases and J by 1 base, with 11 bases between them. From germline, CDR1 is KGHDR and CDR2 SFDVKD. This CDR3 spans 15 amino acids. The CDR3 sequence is CATSEEGVRTDTQYF. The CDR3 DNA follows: TGTGCCACCAGTGAAGAGGGGGTCCGCACAGATACGCAGTATTTT.

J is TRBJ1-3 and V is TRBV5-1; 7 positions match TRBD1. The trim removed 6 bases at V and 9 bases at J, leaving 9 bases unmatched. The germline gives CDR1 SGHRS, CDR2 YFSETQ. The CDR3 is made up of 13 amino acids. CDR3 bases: TGCGCCAGCAAGAGGGACAGTCATAGCACCATATATTTT. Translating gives CASKRDSHSTIYF.

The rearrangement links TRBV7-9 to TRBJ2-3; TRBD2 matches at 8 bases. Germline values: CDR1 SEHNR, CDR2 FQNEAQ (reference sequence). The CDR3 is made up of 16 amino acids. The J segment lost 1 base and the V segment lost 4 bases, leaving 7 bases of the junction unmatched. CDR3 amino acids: CASSSPLADRTDTQYF. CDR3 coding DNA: TGTGCCAGCAGCTCACCACTAGCGGACCGCACAGATACGCAGTATTTT.

CDR3 residues: CAWSADNLQGEQYF. CDR3 sequence (DNA): TGTGCCTGGAGTGCTGACAATTTACAGGGAGAGCAGTACTTC. The chain recombines TRBV30 with TRBJ2-7; a weak D match, TRBD1 (6 bases). CDR1 and CDR2 (germline): GTSNPN, SVGIG (reference sequence). CDR3 length equals 14 residues. With 1 base removed from V and 7 bases from J, the gap between germline ends came to 17 bases.

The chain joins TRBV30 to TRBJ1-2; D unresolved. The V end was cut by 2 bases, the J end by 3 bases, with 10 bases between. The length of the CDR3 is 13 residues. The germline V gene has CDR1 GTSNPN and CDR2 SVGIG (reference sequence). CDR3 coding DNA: TGTGCCTGGAGTACCGGGTCCTACTATGGCTACACCTTC. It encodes CAWSTGSYYGYTF.

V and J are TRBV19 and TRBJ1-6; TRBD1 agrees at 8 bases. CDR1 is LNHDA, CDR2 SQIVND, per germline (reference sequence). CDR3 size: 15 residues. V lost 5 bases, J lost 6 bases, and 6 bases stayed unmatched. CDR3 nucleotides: TGTGCCAGTAGTGCACAGGGGGTTCGTAATTCACCCCTCCACTTT. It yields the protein CASSAQGVRNSPLHF.

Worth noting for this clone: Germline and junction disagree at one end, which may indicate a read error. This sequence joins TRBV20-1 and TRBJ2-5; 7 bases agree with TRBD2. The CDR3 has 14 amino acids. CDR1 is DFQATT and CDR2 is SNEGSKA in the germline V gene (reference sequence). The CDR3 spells CSASLGGVQGTQYF. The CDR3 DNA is TGCAGTGCTAGTTTGGGGGGGGTCCAAGGGACCCAGTACTTC.

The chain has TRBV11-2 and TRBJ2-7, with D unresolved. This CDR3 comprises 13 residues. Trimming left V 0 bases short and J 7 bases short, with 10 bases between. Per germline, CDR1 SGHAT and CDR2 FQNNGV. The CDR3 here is CASSLDWASEQYF. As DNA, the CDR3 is TGTGCCAGCAGCTTAGATTGGGCCTCTGAGCAGTACTTC.